A selection of T cell receptor beta chains follows, all from one sample in a study of shared clonotypes between healthy human individuals. Sequencing used immunoSEQ multiplex PCR; TCRdb keeps in-frame clones, though not all of them. Of approximately 2,000,000 clones listed, approximately 90% were seen once; the top ten hold roughly 0.34%. The sample consisted of naive CD4+ T cells from PBMCs. The receptors were sampled from a man between 18 and 35 years old in good health. Some clones in this sample may be carry-over from other donors' samples. CDR3s include the opening cysteine and the closing phenylalanine or tryptophan. A D gene is named only where the DNA matches it firmly. Some rows mark clone size as missing; the rest say once, few, many or name a class of expanded clone.

v_call	clone_size	d_call	j_call	cdr3_nt	cdr3_aa
TRBV10-3	once	NA	TRBJ1-1	TGTGCCATCAGTGAAGTCGGACAGAGCGCTAACACTGAAGCTTTCTTT	CAISEVGQSANTEAFF
TRBV7-9	NA	NA	TRBJ2-2	TGTGCCAGCAGCTTTACGACAGCGCGTGGGGAGCTGTTTTTT	CASSFTTARGELFF
TRBV1	once	NA	TRBJ2-1	TGCACCAGCAGCCAAGAGGACAAAAAATTTAAAGGGGTAGCTAGGGTCAATGAGCAGTTCTTC	CTSSQEDKKFKGVARVNEQFF
TRBV19	few	NA	TRBJ1-5	TGTGCCAGTACCCTGGGGCGGGGGCAGGGCAATCAGCCCCAGCATTTT	CASTLGRGQGNQPQHF
TRBV6-5	NA	NA	TRBJ2-7	TGTGCCAGCAGTTACATAGGGGGGAGCTCCTACGAGCAGTACTTC	CASSYIGGSSYEQYF
TRBV30	NA	TRBD1	TRBJ2-5	TGTGCCTGGAACACAGGGGCAGAGACCCAGTACTTC	CAWNTGAETQYF
TRBV19	few	NA	TRBJ2-1	TGTGCCAGTAGTATATACAATGAGCAGTTCTTC	CASSIYNEQFF
TRBV15	NA	NA	TRBJ2-5	TGTGCCACCAGCGGACGAGGCCAAGAGACCCAGTACTTC	CATSGRGQETQYF
TRBV28	NA	TRBD1	TRBJ1-1	TGTGCCAGCAGTGGGAACCCCGGGACAGGGGTTACTGAAGCTTTCTTT	CASSGNPGTGVTEAFF
TRBV4-2	few	TRBD1	TRBJ1-1	TGTGCCAGCAGCCCTCAGGGGGGTGCAACTGAAGCTTTCTTT	CASSPQGGATEAFF
TRBV20-1	NA	NA	TRBJ2-5	TGCAGTGCTAGGATGTATGAGACCCAGTACTTC	CSARMYETQYF
TRBV9	NA	NA	TRBJ1-4	TGTGCCAGCAGCCGGGGGGCAACTAATGAAAAACTGTTTTTT	CASSRGATNEKLFF
TRBV25-1	NA	TRBD2	TRBJ2-3	TGTGCCAGCACCCGTGCCGGGGGGTCAAACACAGATACGCAGTATTTT	CASTRAGGSNTDTQYF
TRBV7-2	NA	TRBD2	TRBJ2-1	TGTGCCAGCAGCTCCGGACTAGCAGAATTAATCAATGAGCAGTTCTTC	CASSSGLAELINEQFF
TRBV29-1	NA	TRBD2	TRBJ2-7	TGCAGCGTAGGACTAGCGGGACCCCCATACGAGCAGTACTTC	CSVGLAGPPYEQYF
TRBV28	NA	TRBD1	TRBJ2-2	TGTGCCAGCAGAAGGGACAGGGCCCACACCGGGGAGCTGTTTTTT	CASRRDRAHTGELFF
TRBV4-3	NA	NA	TRBJ2-7	TGCGCCAGCAGCCAAGATTCGGGATACGAGCAGTACTTC	CASSQDSGYEQYF
TRBV4-1	NA	NA	TRBJ1-2	TGCGCCAGCAGCCAAGGGGACGGATACTATGGCTACACCTTC	CASSQGDGYYGYTF
TRBV19	NA	TRBD1	TRBJ1-1	TGTGCCAGTAGTCCGACAGGGCTGATGAACACTGAAGCTTTCTTT	CASSPTGLMNTEAFF
TRBV28	NA	NA	TRBJ2-2	TGTGCCAGCAGTCAAATCCGGGACCGAAAGAACACCGGGGAGCTGTTTTTT	CASSQIRDRKNTGELFF
TRBV2	NA	NA	TRBJ1-1	TGTGCCAGCAGTGCCGGGGGCTTGGAAGCTTTCTTT	CASSAGGLEAFF
TRBV7-9	NA	NA	TRBJ1-1	TGTGCCAGCAGCTTCGGGGGTAGTGGCACTGAAGCTTTCTTT	CASSFGGSGTEAFF
TRBV18	NA	TRBD2	TRBJ2-1	TGTGCCAGCTCACCAAAGGTGGGCGGGAGTCCGGGGGAGCAGTTCTTC	CASSPKVGGSPGEQFF
TRBV7-9	once	TRBD2	TRBJ2-1	TGTGCCAGCAGCTTGAGCTGGGCTAGCGGGAGGAGAGTTGGTTATGAGCAGTTCTTC	CASSLSWASGRRVGYEQFF
TRBV7-9	NA	NA	TRBJ1-1	TGTGCCAGCAGCTTAACTCTATCCAACACTGAAGCTTTCTTT	CASSLTLSNTEAFF
TRBV9	NA	NA	TRBJ1-3	TGTGCCAGCAGCGTAGGTGGCGCTGGAAACACCATATATTTT	CASSVGGAGNTIYF
TRBV7-9	NA	TRBD1	TRBJ1-5	TGTGCCAGCAGCTTAGGAGGGACAGGGCGACAGCCCCAGCATTTT	CASSLGGTGRQPQHF
TRBV5-1	NA	TRBD1	TRBJ2-2	TGCGCCAGCAGCCCAGGGACAGGGGGAACCGGGGAGCTGTTTTTT	CASSPGTGGTGELFF
TRBV30	NA	TRBD2	TRBJ2-1	TGTGCCTTAGTAACGGGACTAGCGGTATACAATGAGCAGTTCTTC	CALVTGLAVYNEQFF
TRBV6-5	NA	TRBD2	TRBJ2-7	TGTGCCAGCAGTTACGCGACTAGCGGGACCTACGAGCAGTACTTC	CASSYATSGTYEQYF
TRBV10-3	NA	TRBD2	TRBJ2-1	TGTGCCATCAGCACCAACCTAGCGGGAGGACCCAATGAGCAGTTCTTC	CAISTNLAGGPNEQFF
TRBV5-1	NA	TRBD2	TRBJ2-7	TGCGCCAGCTCCCCGGGGGGTGCGGACTACGAGCAGTACTTC	CASSPGGADYEQYF
TRBV7-9	NA	NA	TRBJ1-1	TGTGCCAGCAGCAGGGGTCGGGAGGGGGACACTGAAGCTTTCTTT	CASSRGREGDTEAFF
TRBV29-1	NA	TRBD1	TRBJ2-1	TGCAGCGTTGTCCCTCACAGGGGGCTCTGGAATGAGCAGTTCTTC	CSVVPHRGLWNEQFF
TRBV6-4	NA	TRBD2	TRBJ2-7	TGTGCCAGCAGGGCTAGGAGCGGGAGATCCGACGAGCAGTACTTC	CASRARSGRSDEQYF
TRBV19	NA	NA	TRBJ1-5	TGTGCCAGTAGTATCCTGGATGTCGATCAGCCCCAGCATTTT	CASSILDVDQPQHF
TRBV7-2	NA	NA	TRBJ1-5	TGTGCCAGCAGCTTAGCAGTAGGAGGGACCAATCAGCCCCAGCATTTT	CASSLAVGGTNQPQHF
TRBV29-1	NA	NA	TRBJ1-2	TGCAGCGTTAACCGTGGAGCTAACTATGGCTACACCTTC	CSVNRGANYGYTF
TRBV7-2	once	TRBD1	TRBJ2-3	TGTGCCAGCAGCTTAAAGGACAGGGTTTTTACAGATACGCAGTATTTT	CASSLKDRVFTDTQYF
TRBV6-5	NA	TRBD1	TRBJ1-5	TGTGCCAGCAAGCAGACAGGGCTGAGCAATCAGCCCCAGCATTTT	CASKQTGLSNQPQHF
TRBV18	few	NA	TRBJ2-7	TGTGCCAGCTCAGACACCTACGAGCAGTACTTC	CASSDTYEQYF
TRBV6-1	NA	NA	TRBJ2-5	TGTGCCAGCAGTGAACCTACAGGGTCGCCGGAGACCCAGTACTTC	CASSEPTGSPETQYF
TRBV6-5	NA	NA	TRBJ2-1	TGTGCCAGCAGTTACTCGTTCCAGCGGGCCAACAATGAGCAGTTCTTC	CASSYSFQRANNEQFF
TRBV6-6	NA	TRBD1	TRBJ2-7	TGTGCCAGCAGTCGGACAGGGACCTACGAGCAGTACTTC	CASSRTGTYEQYF
TRBV2	NA	TRBD1	TRBJ1-5	TGTGCCAGCAGGACCCACAGGGGGAGCAATCAGCCCCAGCATTTT	CASRTHRGSNQPQHF
TRBV19	NA	NA	TRBJ2-7	TGTGCCAGTAGTACCCGACAGGGTACTAGCGTGGGCGAGCAGTACTTC	CASSTRQGTSVGEQYF
TRBV10-3	NA	NA	TRBJ2-1	TGTGCCATCAGTGAGATGGCAGAAACTTACAATGAGCAGTTCTTC	CAISEMAETYNEQFF
TRBV5-1	NA	NA	TRBJ2-5	TGCGCCAGCAGCTTGGAGGGTGCGGGGTCCAAGAGAACCCAGTACTTC	CASSLEGAGSKRTQYF
TRBV28	NA	NA	TRBJ2-3	TGTGCCAGCAGTTTCTCCAGGGTAGTAGATACGCAGTATTTT	CASSFSRVVDTQYF